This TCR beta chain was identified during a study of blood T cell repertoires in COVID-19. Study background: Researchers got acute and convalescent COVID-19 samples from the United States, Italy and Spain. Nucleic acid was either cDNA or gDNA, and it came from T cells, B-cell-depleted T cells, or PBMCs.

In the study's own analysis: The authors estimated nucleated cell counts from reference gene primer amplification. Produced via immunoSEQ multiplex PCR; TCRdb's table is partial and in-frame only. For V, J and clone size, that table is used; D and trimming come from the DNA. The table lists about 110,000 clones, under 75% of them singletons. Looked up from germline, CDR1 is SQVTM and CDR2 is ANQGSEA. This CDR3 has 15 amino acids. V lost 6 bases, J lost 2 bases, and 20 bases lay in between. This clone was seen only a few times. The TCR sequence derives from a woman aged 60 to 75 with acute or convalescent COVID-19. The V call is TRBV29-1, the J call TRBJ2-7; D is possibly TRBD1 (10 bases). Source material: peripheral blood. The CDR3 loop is CSVRGGQGITYEQYF. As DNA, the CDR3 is TGCAGCGTGCGGGGGGGACAGGGGATCACCTACGAGCAGTACTTC.